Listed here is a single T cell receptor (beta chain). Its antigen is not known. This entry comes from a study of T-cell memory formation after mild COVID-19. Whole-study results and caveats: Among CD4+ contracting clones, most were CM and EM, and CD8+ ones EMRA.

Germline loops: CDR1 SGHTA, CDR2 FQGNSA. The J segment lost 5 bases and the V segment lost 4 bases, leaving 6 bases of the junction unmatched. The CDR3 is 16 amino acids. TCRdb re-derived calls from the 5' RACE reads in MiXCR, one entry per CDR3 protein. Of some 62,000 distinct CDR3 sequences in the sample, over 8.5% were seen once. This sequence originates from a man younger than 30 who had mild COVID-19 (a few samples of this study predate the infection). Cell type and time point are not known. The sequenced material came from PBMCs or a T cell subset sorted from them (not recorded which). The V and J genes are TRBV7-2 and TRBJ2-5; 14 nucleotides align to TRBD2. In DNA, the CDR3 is TGTGCCAGCAGCTCCGGACTAGCGGGGGGAGGTGAGACCCAGTACTTC. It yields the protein CASSSGLAGGGETQYF.